Given below is one T cell receptor beta chain in context. Antigen specificity is unknown. This sample stems from a study of cytomegalovirus exposure and HLA in healthy donors. V was clipped by 5 bases and J by 0 bases; unmatched bases: 5. Looked up from germline, CDR1 is LNHNV and CDR2 is YYDKDF (reference sequence). The CDR3 consists of 15 residues. Whole-study results and caveats: Confirmation was obtained in vitro that a few CMV-associated chains are specific for CMV antigens.

Use of 60 Vbeta and 13 Jbeta primers characterized the PCR. Assay: immunoSEQ multiplex PCR; the TCRdb copy retains only in-frame clones and omits some. The sample has 150,000 to 200,000 clones; approximately 78% are singletons. V is TRBV15 and J is TRBJ2-7; 9 bases are a match to TRBD1. The sequence came from a girl aged 2 to 10 in good health and CMV-seropositive. Sequenced material: PBMCs. The CDR3 region has the DNA TGTGCCACCAGCGGACTACAGGGGGCCTCCTACGAGCAGTACTTC. It translates to CATSGLQGASYEQYF.